These T cell receptor beta chains were read from a single sample in a study of technical replicates of blood from a few donors. TCRdb's table, derived via immunoSEQ multiplex PCR, lists solely in-frame clones and lacks some. The sample lists roughly 67,000 clones; roughly 98% were seen once. The sequenced material came from T cells isolated from PBMCs. The receptors shown here come from a human donor in good health. Both conserved end residues are part of each CDR3.

TRBJ2-3 | TRBV6-4 | CASSDVAGGAGDTQYF
TRBJ2-5 | TRBV7-7 | CASSLNNKETQYF
TRBJ2-7 | TRBV6-5 | CASRPGQGGRDEQYF
TRBJ1-2 | TRBV2 | CASSENGGVYGYTF
TRBJ2-3 | TRBV28 | CASSPRGAGVDTQYF
TRBJ2-2 | TRBV6-6 | CASTPGAGKNTGELFF
TRBJ1-4 | TRBV5-1 | CASSLRQGREKLFF
TRBJ2-5 | TRBV5-1 | CASSLDRAQETQYF
TRBJ2-1 | TRBV2 | CASSEALGGYNEQFF
TRBJ2-1 | TRBV6-1 | CASSERDRTYNEQFF
TRBJ1-1 | TRBV10-2 | CASEQVPGTEAFF
TRBJ1-2 | TRBV5-3 | CARSWRDRGKRTYGYTF
TRBJ1-1 | TRBV10-2 | CASRDRGPGTEAFF
TRBJ1-5 | TRBV28 | CASSSGQGGQPQHF
TRBJ2-7 | TRBV5-1 | CASRQGLSYEQYF
TRBJ2-3 | TRBV19 | CASDRDRETDTQYF
TRBJ1-1 | TRBV11-2 | CASSPQWTANTEAFF
TRBJ1-1 | TRBV5-1 | CASSLVGAGDTEAFF
TRBJ1-1 | TRBV9 | CASNPGDGNTEAFF
TRBJ1-5 | TRBV25-1 | CASSDLAINQPQHF
TRBJ2-3 | TRBV7-2 | CASSPGLAGGADTQYF
TRBJ2-2 | TRBV7-9 | CASSGAGRTFTGELFF
TRBJ2-1 | TRBV29-1 | CSVDRGEQLGLYNEQFF
TRBJ2-2 | TRBV5-4 | CASTSRRGTGELFF
TRBJ1-2 | TRBV6-5 | CASSRDRAGYTF
TRBJ2-1 | TRBV6-5 | CASSYGVGSELFF
TRBJ1-2 | TRBV5-4 | CASSLQGQSAYGYTF
TRBJ2-6 | TRBV28 | CASVPGQGAGGANVLTF
TRBJ2-1 | TRBV7-6 | CASSYRDRGNEQFF
TRBJ2-3 | TRBV4-1 | CASTPGAGGTSTDTQYF
TRBJ1-2 | TRBV28 | CASSLFTDYGYTF
TRBJ2-5 | TRBV5-1 | CASSLDTGEQTQYF
TRBJ2-7 | TRBV7-6 | CASSLETSGYEQYF
TRBJ1-2 | TRBV27 | CASSFDPHRLGYTF
TRBJ2-2 | TRBV4-2 | CASSQDTGAVNGELFF
TRBJ1-1 | TRBV4-1 | CASSQWGTGLAEAFF
TRBJ2-7 | TRBV19 | CASSIDRRGEQYF
TRBJ2-1 | TRBV6-5 | CASSYREVDEQFF
TRBJ2-7 | TRBV19 | CASSPSGGLRAYEQYF
TRBJ2-7 | TRBV1 | CTSRPGQGYEQYF
TRBJ2-2 | TRBV6-1 | CASSEAVIMILAGGSSGGELFF
TRBJ1-1 | TRBV14 | CASSQDRGTGTIGTEAFF
TRBJ1-2 | TRBV10-3 | CAISESFGGNGYTF
TRBJ2-1 | TRBV9 | CASSGPAGGGDEQFF
TRBJ1-1 | TRBV5-4 | CASSLGTGKLAGTEAFF
TRBJ2-1 | TRBV7-9 | CASSLDGIGHNEQFF
TRBJ2-7 | TRBV6-1 | CASSEGTGLYEQYF
TRBJ1-2 | TRBV5-6 | CASSLGQGIYGYTF
TRBJ1-2 | TRBV5-4 | CASSFDRGDPPDGYTF
TRBJ1-5 | TRBV9 | CASSTGGFVNQPQHF
TRBJ2-6 | TRBV18 | CASSPLRLAEDSGANVLTF
TRBJ2-6 | TRBV4-1 | CASSPPTGVLISGANVLTF